Listed below are T cell receptor beta chains from one sample, sequenced in a study of T and B cells in COVID-19 patients. One entry per CDR3 protein results from TCRdb running MiXCR on the multiplex PCR reads. The sample includes fewer than 9,500 distinct CDR3 sequences, about 32% of them seen just once. Sequencing was performed on blood. These receptors were taken from a human donor who had recovered from COVID-19. CDR3s include the opening cysteine and the closing phenylalanine or tryptophan. Each record gives: D gene, V gene, J gene, clone size, CDR3 protein, CDR3 DNA. D genes are given only for firm matches. Clone size is shown for a subset of rows, as once, few, many or a class of expanded clone.

D gene: .; V gene: TRBV7-9; J gene: TRBJ2-1; clone size: few; CDR3 protein: CASSLRRKSGDNEQFF; CDR3 DNA: TGTGCCAGCAGCCTACGACGGAAATCTGGTGACAATGAGCAGTTCTTC
D gene: .; V gene: TRBV15; J gene: TRBJ1-1; clone size: few; CDR3 protein: CATSRDPRAAEAFF; CDR3 DNA: TGTGCCACCAGCAGAGATCCAAGGGCCGCTGAAGCTTTCTTT
D gene: TRBD1; V gene: TRBV7-2; J gene: TRBJ2-3; clone size: .; CDR3 protein: CASRMTGGASTDTQYF; CDR3 DNA: TGTGCCAGCAGGATGACAGGGGGGGCTAGCACAGATACGCAGTATTTT
D gene: TRBD1; V gene: TRBV5-1; J gene: TRBJ1-1; clone size: few; CDR3 protein: CASSGVAGGTEAFF; CDR3 DNA: TGCGCCAGCAGCGGGGTGGCAGGGGGCACTGAAGCTTTCTTT
D gene: .; V gene: TRBV6-5; J gene: TRBJ2-7; clone size: medium-sized; CDR3 protein: CASSYGRGGYEQYF; CDR3 DNA: TGTGCCAGCAGTTACGGTAGGGGGGGTTACGAGCAGTACTTC
D gene: TRBD2; V gene: TRBV5-6; J gene: TRBJ2-3; clone size: .; CDR3 protein: CASSIGLAGVTHF; CDR3 DNA: TGTGCCAGCAGCATAGGACTAGCGGGGGTCACGCATTTT
D gene: TRBD1; V gene: TRBV5-6; J gene: TRBJ2-3; clone size: medium-sized; CDR3 protein: CASSSGTGRTDTQYF; CDR3 DNA: TGTGCCAGCAGCTCTGGGACAGGGCGCACAGATACGCAGTATTTT
D gene: TRBD1; V gene: TRBV5-6; J gene: TRBJ1-2; clone size: .; CDR3 protein: CASSLRRYAGTGNYGYTF; CDR3 DNA: TGTGCCAGCAGCTTGAGACGATATGCCGGGACAGGGAACTATGGCTACACCTTC
D gene: .; V gene: TRBV19; J gene: TRBJ2-1; clone size: .; CDR3 protein: CASSLGSSAGNEQFF; CDR3 DNA: TGTGCCAGTAGTTTGGGCTCCTCGGCGGGGAATGAGCAGTTCTTC
D gene: TRBD1; V gene: TRBV29-1; J gene: TRBJ2-5; clone size: .; CDR3 protein: CSVHRGETQYF; CDR3 DNA: TGCAGCGTGCACAGGGGAGAGACCCAGTACTTC
D gene: .; V gene: TRBV27; J gene: TRBJ1-2; clone size: .; CDR3 protein: CASSRTGIGDGYTF; CDR3 DNA: TGTGCCAGCAGTCGCACGGGCATCGGGGATGGCTACACCTTC
D gene: TRBD1; V gene: TRBV29-1; J gene: TRBJ1-6; clone size: .; CDR3 protein: CSVGTGSTGGNSPLHF; CDR3 DNA: TGCAGCGTCGGGACAGGGTCGACCGGGGGCAATTCACCCCTCCACTTT
D gene: TRBD2; V gene: TRBV20-1; J gene: TRBJ2-3; clone size: .; CDR3 protein: CSASAGGVGTDTQYF; CDR3 DNA: TGCAGTGCTTCAGCGGGGGGGGTGGGAACAGATACGCAGTATTTT
D gene: TRBD2; V gene: TRBV20-1; J gene: TRBJ2-7; clone size: .; CDR3 protein: CSARPATSGGTHGNF; CDR3 DNA: TGCAGTGCTCGCCCCGCGACTAGCGGGGGGACTCACGGAAACTTC
D gene: .; V gene: TRBV6-5; J gene: TRBJ1-6; clone size: .; CDR3 protein: CASTVDGILLNSPLHF; CDR3 DNA: TGTGCCAGCACCGTAGACGGGATCCTTCTCAATTCACCCCTCCACTTT
D gene: TRBD1; V gene: TRBV19; J gene: TRBJ2-6; clone size: medium-sized; CDR3 protein: CASSGTGGSGANVLTF; CDR3 DNA: TGTGCCAGTAGCGGGACAGGGGGTAGTGGGGCCAACGTCCTGACTTTC
D gene: TRBD1; V gene: TRBV5-1; J gene: TRBJ2-1; clone size: .; CDR3 protein: CASSSGQPSNEQFF; CDR3 DNA: TGCGCCAGCAGCTCGGGACAGCCGAGCAATGAGCAGTTCTTC
D gene: .; V gene: TRBV6-2/TRBV6-3; J gene: TRBJ2-1; clone size: few; CDR3 protein: CASSPSSAYNEQFF; CDR3 DNA: TGTGCCAGCAGCCCCTCCTCCGCCTACAATGAGCAGTTCTTC
D gene: TRBD1; V gene: TRBV19; J gene: TRBJ1-3; clone size: medium-sized; CDR3 protein: CASNSRTGRGGNTIYF; CDR3 DNA: TGTGCCAGTAATAGCCGGACAGGGCGCGGAGGAAACACCATATATTTT
D gene: .; V gene: TRBV20-1; J gene: TRBJ2-2; clone size: .; CDR3 protein: CSAREQKRNTGELFF; CDR3 DNA: TGCAGTGCTAGAGAACAGAAGCGGAACACCGGGGAGCTGTTTTTT
D gene: .; V gene: TRBV6-6; J gene: TRBJ1-2; clone size: .; CDR3 protein: CAISEGLAGGNYGYTF; CDR3 DNA: TGTGCCATCAGTGAGGGTTTGGCCGGGGGCAACTATGGCTACACCTTC
D gene: .; V gene: TRBV27; J gene: TRBJ2-7; clone size: medium-sized; CDR3 protein: CASSPWGESAYEQYF; CDR3 DNA: TGTGCCAGCAGTCCCTGGGGTGAGAGCGCCTACGAGCAGTACTTC
D gene: .; V gene: TRBV19; J gene: TRBJ2-6; clone size: medium-sized; CDR3 protein: CASRPQGSGANVLTF; CDR3 DNA: TGTGCCAGTAGACCCCAAGGTTCTGGGGCCAACGTCCTGACTTTC
D gene: .; V gene: TRBV7-9; J gene: TRBJ2-2; clone size: few; CDR3 protein: CASSQRAGANTGELFF; CDR3 DNA: TGTGCCAGCAGCCAGAGGGCAGGGGCGAACACCGGGGAGCTGTTTTTT
D gene: .; V gene: TRBV6-1; J gene: TRBJ1-2; clone size: .; CDR3 protein: CASSIHLRYGYTF; CDR3 DNA: TGTGCCAGCAGTATACACCTCCGCTATGGCTACACCTTC
D gene: .; V gene: TRBV30; J gene: TRBJ1-6; clone size: medium-sized; CDR3 protein: CAWSVRGSYNSPLHF; CDR3 DNA: TGTGCCTGGAGTGTACGGGGGTCCTATAATTCACCCCTCCACTTT
D gene: TRBD1; V gene: TRBV15; J gene: TRBJ1-1; clone size: few; CDR3 protein: CATSRDLGTGLGEAFF; CDR3 DNA: TGTGCCACCAGCAGAGATCTGGGGACAGGGTTGGGTGAAGCTTTCTTT
D gene: .; V gene: TRBV27; J gene: TRBJ2-6; clone size: medium-sized; CDR3 protein: CASSLGGHSSGANVLTF; CDR3 DNA: TGTGCCAGCAGTTTAGGGGGACATTCCTCTGGGGCCAACGTCCTGACTTTC
D gene: TRBD1; V gene: TRBV20-1; J gene: TRBJ2-5; clone size: .; CDR3 protein: CSAPRQGRETQYF; CDR3 DNA: TGCAGTGCGCCGAGACAGGGGCGAGAGACCCAGTACTTC
D gene: .; V gene: TRBV12-3/TRBV12-4; J gene: TRBJ2-7; clone size: .; CDR3 protein: CASSFAGSSYEQYF; CDR3 DNA: TGTGCCAGCAGTTTCGCGGGGAGCTCCTACGAGCAGTACTTC
D gene: TRBD1; V gene: TRBV6-2/TRBV6-3; J gene: TRBJ1-2; clone size: .; CDR3 protein: CASSLTGYRGGYTF; CDR3 DNA: TGTGCCAGCAGCTTGACAGGGTATAGAGGTGGCTACACCTTC
D gene: TRBD1; V gene: TRBV7-2; J gene: TRBJ2-3; clone size: .; CDR3 protein: CASSLAGTGWGTDTQYF; CDR3 DNA: TGTGCCAGCAGCTTAGCAGGGACAGGGTGGGGCACAGATACGCAGTATTTT
D gene: .; V gene: TRBV18; J gene: TRBJ2-1; clone size: .; CDR3 protein: CASSLKGSNEQFF; CDR3 DNA: TGTGCCAGCTCTCTCAAGGGAAGCAATGAGCAGTTCTTC
D gene: TRBD1; V gene: TRBV6-5; J gene: TRBJ1-5; clone size: medium-sized; CDR3 protein: CASSPSTRQGASNQPQHF; CDR3 DNA: TGTGCCAGCAGCCCCAGTACGAGACAGGGGGCTAGCAATCAGCCCCAGCATTTT
D gene: .; V gene: TRBV19; J gene: TRBJ1-5; clone size: few; CDR3 protein: CASSPGEGRQPQHF; CDR3 DNA: TGTGCCAGTAGCCCCGGGGAAGGGCGACAGCCCCAGCATTTT